This entry lists 28 T cell receptor beta chains sequenced from one sample in a study of cytomegalovirus exposure and HLA in healthy donors. Data came from immunoSEQ multiplex PCR; TCRdb stores just in-frame clones and leaves some out. The sample has 150,000 to 200,000 clones; roughly 80% are singletons. Material: PBMCs. These receptors were taken from a young man in good health and CMV-seropositive.

The V gene is TRBV7-9, the J gene TRBJ2-1; D may be TRBD2 (6 bases). The length of the CDR3 is 12 residues. Germline assignment: CDR1 SEHNR and CDR2 FQNEAQ (reference sequence). Trimming pared 4 bases from V and 8 bases from J, leaving 9 bases between. For the CDR3, the DNA is TGTGCCAGCAGCTATGGGGGGTATGAGCAGTTCTTC. This gives the protein CASSYGGYEQFF.

In this sample, this clone turned up once. The V gene is TRBV9, the J gene TRBJ2-5, with a weak D call TRBD2 (5 bases). The length of the CDR3 is 16 residues. The V end lost 0 bases, the J end lost 2 bases, and 14 bases lay between the germline ends. CDR1 is SGDLS and CDR2 is YYNGEE in the germline V gene. The CDR3 loop is CASSVGMAGGQETQYF. For the CDR3, the DNA is TGTGCCAGCAGCGTAGGTATGGCGGGCGGGCAAGAGACCCAGTACTTC.

J is TRBJ1-2 and V is TRBV6-5, with D perhaps TRBD1 (5 bases). Between the trimmed V and J ends, which lost 0 bases and 7 bases, there was a span of 12 bases. This CDR3 comprises 14 residues. From germline, CDR1 is MNHEY and CDR2 SVGAGI. CDR3 residues: CASSYSTEGSGYTF. The CDR3 DNA sequence: TGTGCCAGCAGTTACTCGACGGAGGGGTCTGGCTACACCTTC.

This clone showed up just a few times. V usage is TRBV7-8 and J usage is TRBJ1-2, with a tentative D call TRBD1 (6 bases). Germline V gene sequence: CDR1 SGHVS, CDR2 FQNEAQ. Trimming stripped 4 bases from V and 2 bases from J, with 14 bases between. This CDR3 has 15 amino acids. The CDR3 here is CASSSRRGGNYGYTF. The CDR3 DNA reads TGTGCCAGCAGCTCCCGGAGAGGGGGAAACTATGGCTACACCTTC.

The rearrangement links TRBV7-2 to TRBJ2-7, with 8 bases aligning to TRBD2. In germline, CDR1 is SGHTA, CDR2 FQGNSA. This CDR3 is built from 17 residues. Trimming took 1 base from V and 3 from J; bases not matched to a gene: 11. Here the CDR3 reads CASSLDLAGRNYYEQYF. Here the CDR3 DNA reads TGTGCCAGCAGCTTAGACTTAGCGGGGAGGAATTACTACGAGCAGTACTTC. Combining the CDR3 with reference TRBV7-2 and TRBJ2-7 gives the whole variable domain GAGVSQSPSNKVTEKGKDVELRCDPISGHTALYWYRQSLGQGLEFLIYFQGNSAPDKSGLPSDRFSAERTGGSVSTLTIQRTQQEDSAVYLCASSLDLAGRNYYEQYFGPGTRLTVT.

The chain is built from TRBV13 and TRBJ2-1, with D maybe TRBD1 (6 bases). Germline V gene lookup returns CDR1 PRHDT and CDR2 FYEKMQ (reference sequence). The V end lost 0 bases, the J end lost 1 base, and 7 bases lay between the germline ends. This CDR3 region has 15 residues. The CDR3 coding sequence is TGTGCCAGCAGCTTAGGCAGGGGTTCCTACAATGAGCAGTTCTTC. Amino acids: CASSLGRGSYNEQFF.

The V and J genes are TRBV14 and TRBJ2-1; 12 bases match TRBD2. The CDR3 length is 17 residues. From germline, CDR1 is SGHDN and CDR2 FVKESK. Trimming removed 4 bases from V and 4 bases from J; junction bases left unmatched: 8. In DNA, the CDR3 is TGTGCCAGCAGCCTGCCGGGACTAGCGGGTTGGTACAATGAGCAGTTCTTC. This encodes CASSLPGLAGWYNEQFF. Full variable domain (rest looked up from reference TRBV14 and TRBJ2-1): EAGVTQFPSHSVIEKGQTVTLRCDPISGHDNLYWYRRVMGKEIKFLLHFVKESKQDESGMPNNRFLAERTGGTYSTLKVQPAELEDSGVYFCASSLPGLAGWYNEQFFGPGTRLTVL.

The table lists this clone with a count of one. This rearrangement joins TRBV7-3 to TRBJ1-1; D gene uncertain. In germline, CDR1 is SGHTA, CDR2 FQGTGA. The CDR3 is 15 residues long. V lost 5 bases and J lost 3, with 16 bases in between. The CDR3 spells CASSSPWEGDTEAFF. As DNA, the CDR3 is TGTGCCAGCAGCAGCCCTTGGGAGGGAGACACTGAAGCTTTCTTT.

The V call is TRBV7-2, the J call TRBJ2-1, with TRBD2 matching 9 bases. The CDR3 contains 14 residues. Germline V CDR1 and CDR2: SGHTA, FQGNSA. Trimming removed 7 bases from V and 10 bases from J; junction bases left unmatched: 11. In nucleotides, the CDR3 is TGTGCCAGCACCAGTCGCGCGGGAGGGGGGGAGCAGTTCTTC. Translating gives CASTSRAGGGEQFF.

The chain carries TRBV7-2 and TRBJ2-2, with 7 bases fitting TRBD1. Trimming cost V 5 bases and J 0 bases; bases outside gene matches: 3. Germline assignment: CDR1 SGHTA and CDR2 FQGNSA. This CDR3 has 15 residues. CDR3 in DNA: TGTGCCAGCAGCCCCGGGACAGCGAACACCGGGGAGCTGTTTTTT. It yields the protein CASSPGTANTGELFF.

This clone was counted a few times. The chain employs TRBV7-9 and TRBJ2-6; TRBD1 is a possible D gene (6 bases). CDR1 is SEHNR, CDR2 FQNEAQ, per germline (reference sequence). This CDR3 has 15 amino acids. With 4 bases removed from V and 5 bases from J, the gap between germline ends came to 12 bases. The CDR3 is CASSSDRLWANVLTF. The DNA of the CDR3 is TGTGCCAGCAGCTCAGACAGGCTTTGGGCCAACGTCCTGACTTTC.

This chain uses TRBV7-2 with TRBJ2-7; 9 bases match TRBD1. This CDR3 has 15 residues. CDR1 SGHTA and CDR2 FQGNSA come from the germline V gene. The junction had 8 bases not matched to a gene; V was cut back by 6 bases and J by 2 bases. In DNA, the CDR3 is TGTGCCAGCAGTACAGGACAGGGGCAAGCCTACGAGCAGTACTTC. The encoded protein is CASSTGQGQAYEQYF.

A single count supports this clone. The chain combines TRBV27 with TRBJ1-1; D ambiguous. The germline V gene has CDR1 MNHEY and CDR2 SMNVEV (reference sequence). V was pared by 7 bases and J by 2 bases, with 14 bases between. There are 14 residues in the CDR3. This CDR3 is CASTPGRFNTEAFF. The DNA for the CDR3 is TGTGCCAGCACCCCGGGGAGGTTTAACACTGAAGCTTTCTTT.

The J gene is TRBJ1-4, the V gene TRBV4-2; no reliable D call. CDR1 and CDR2 from the germline V gene are LGHNA and YNFKEQ. The V gene lost 1 base and the J gene lost 5 bases, with 8 bases spanning the gap. The CDR3 contains 14 residues. CDR3: CASSQGTENEKLFF. The CDR3 DNA is TGTGCCAGCAGCCAAGGAACAGAAAATGAAAAACTGTTTTTT.

The chain is built from TRBV7-8 and TRBJ2-7, with 7 positions matching TRBD2. Germline V gene lookup returns CDR1 SGHVS and CDR2 FQNEAQ. The CDR3 is 13 residues long. V lost 5 bases to trimming and J lost 3 bases; unmatched junction nucleotides: 4. CDR3 nucleotides: TGTGCCAGCAGCCCAGGACTAGTCTACGAGCAGTACTTC. Its protein is CASSPGLVYEQYF.

The chain has TRBV28 and TRBJ2-3; TRBD2 matches at 7 bases. V lost 3 bases and J lost 4; bases outside the gene matches: 16. There are 18 residues in the CDR3. The V gene's germline CDR1 is MDHEN and CDR2 SYDVKM. CDR3 bases: TGTGCCAGCAGTTTTTTCGAGTCAGATAGCGGGTCCGCAGATACGCAGTATTTT. It encodes CASSFFESDSGSADTQYF.

This chain connects TRBV9 to TRBJ2-2; no firm D call. Germline V gene data show CDR1 as SGDLS and CDR2 as YYNGEE. This CDR3 has 14 amino acids. Trimming took 0 bases from V and 1 from J, leaving 4 bases between them. CDR3 residues: CASSVGGNTGELFF. The CDR3 coding sequence is TGTGCCAGCAGCGTAGGAGGGAACACCGGGGAGCTGTTTTTT.

This clone has just one count. V is TRBV5-4 and J is TRBJ1-1; the D gene is possibly TRBD1 (5 bases). V shed 3 bases and J shed 1 base, with 16 bases lying between them. The CDR3 contains 16 residues. Germline assignment: CDR1 SGHNT and CDR2 YYREEE (reference sequence). CDR3 sequence: CASSWLDGRANTEAFF. CDR3 nucleotides: TGTGCCAGCAGCTGGCTCGATGGCAGGGCGAACACTGAAGCTTTCTTT.

This chain connects TRBV19 to TRBJ1-4; D gene unclear. This CDR3 has 15 amino acids. Germline CDR1 reads LNHDA; CDR2 reads SQIVND (reference sequence). Trimming took 3 bases from V and 8 from J, leaving 16 bases between them. The CDR3 region has the DNA TGTGCCAGTAGTATCTTCCACACCGAGGAAGAAAAACTGTTTTTT. This codes for CASSIFHTEEEKLFF.

This clone was found a few times. The chain has TRBV11-2 and TRBJ2-3; 9 positions match TRBD2. From germline, CDR1 is SGHAT and CDR2 FQNNGV. The J segment lost 4 bases and the V segment lost 1 base, leaving 3 bases of the junction unmatched. The CDR3 totals 15 residues. The CDR3: CASSLGAGGPDTQYF. Written as DNA, the CDR3 is TGTGCCAGCAGCTTAGGGGCGGGAGGGCCAGATACGCAGTATTTT.

The rearrangement links TRBV5-1 to TRBJ1-1, with D possibly being TRBD1 (6 bases). This CDR3 spans 14 amino acids. V lost 4 bases and J lost 2, with 12 bases in between. Germline CDR1 is SGHRS and CDR2 is YFSETQ. CDR3 residues: CASSTGTLNTEAFF. CDR3 nucleotide sequence: TGCGCCAGCAGCACTGGGACACTTAACACTGAAGCTTTCTTT.

V and J are TRBV27 and TRBJ2-5; 7 bases agree with TRBD1. Germline V gene data show CDR1 as MNHEY and CDR2 as SMNVEV (reference sequence). This CDR3 region has 13 residues. Germline trimming cut 10 bases from V and 0 bases from J; bases unmatched to any gene: 5. The CDR3 nucleotides are TGTGCCACCCGGGACAGTTACCAAGAGACCCAGTACTTC. Translating gives CATRDSYQETQYF.

This chain joins TRBV9 and TRBJ2-5; 7 bases are a match to TRBD1. Looked up from germline, CDR1 is SGDLS and CDR2 is YYNGEE. The CDR3 sequence is 16 residues long. Trimming removed 0 bases from V and 1 base from J; junction bases left unmatched: 6. CDR3 coding DNA: TGTGCCAGCAGCGTAGTTAAGACAGGGCCCCAAGAGACCCAGTACTTC. Amino acid sequence: CASSVVKTGPQETQYF. The full variable domain, in which reference TRBV9 and TRBJ2-5 provide the parts outside the CDR3, is DSGVTQTPKHLITATGQRVTLRCSPRSGDLSVYWYQQSLDQGLQFLIQYYNGEERAKGNILERFSAQQFPDLHSELNLSSLELGDSALYFCASSVVKTGPQETQYFGPGTRLLVL.

Regarding this clone: Other DNA sequences of this sample code for an identical CDR3. The CDR3 is CATSRAGLAANEQFF. Here the CDR3 DNA reads TGTGCCACCAGCAGAGCGGGACTAGCAGCCAATGAGCAGTTCTTC. The rearrangement joins TRBV15 to TRBJ2-1; the match to TRBD2 covers 9 bases. CDR1 and CDR2 from the germline V gene are LNHNV and YYDKDF (reference sequence). Trimming cost V 1 base and J 6 bases; bases outside gene matches: 4. The CDR3 has 15 amino acids. Full variable domain (missing parts from reference TRBV15 and TRBJ2-1): DAMVIQNPRYQVTQFGKPVTLSCSQTLNHNVMYWYQQKSSQAPKLLFHYYDKDFNNEADTPDNFQSRRPNTSFCFLDIRSPGLGDTAMYLCATSRAGLAANEQFFGPGTRLTVL.

V usage is TRBV28 and J usage is TRBJ2-7; 12 nucleotides line up with TRBD2. Germline lookup yields CDR1 MDHEN and CDR2 SYDVKM. This CDR3 comprises 15 residues. Unmatched junction bases numbered 7, after V lost 5 bases and J lost 5 bases. Here the CDR3 reads CASSPVTSGSNEQYF. CDR3 sequence (DNA): TGTGCCAGCAGTCCCGTGACTAGCGGGAGTAACGAGCAGTACTTC.

This chain links TRBV6-5 with TRBJ2-7, with 7 positions matching TRBD1. Trimming at V came to 8 bases and at J to 7 bases, leaving 8 bases not matched to a gene. Germline CDR1 is MNHEY and CDR2 is SVGAGI. CDR3 size: 12 residues. The CDR3 reads CASGKGAREQYF. Here the CDR3 DNA reads TGTGCCAGCGGCAAGGGGGCCAGGGAGCAGTACTTC.

This clone was counted a few times. The chain recombines TRBV14 with TRBJ1-3, with TRBD1 matching 8 bases. CDR3 length equals 17 residues. Germline loops: CDR1 SGHDN, CDR2 FVKESK. V gave up 5 bases and J gave up 2 bases; unmatched junction bases: 11. CDR3 sequence: CASSFRGQGIAGNTIYF. CDR3 bases: TGTGCCAGCAGCTTCCGCGGACAGGGTATTGCTGGAAACACCATATATTTT. The complete variable domain, with remaining parts taken from reference TRBV14 and TRBJ1-3, reads EAGVTQFPSHSVIEKGQTVTLRCDPISGHDNLYWYRRVMGKEIKFLLHFVKESKQDESGMPNNRFLAERTGGTYSTLKVQPAELEDSGVYFCASSFRGQGIAGNTIYFGEGSWLTVV.

This rearrangement joins TRBV7-3 to TRBJ2-1, with D maybe TRBD2 (6 bases). In germline, CDR1 is SGHTA, CDR2 FQGTGA. V lost 5 bases and J lost 2, with 13 bases in between. CDR3 length: 15 amino acids. CDR3 protein: CASSPTGRTYNEQFF. CDR3 coding DNA: TGTGCCAGCAGCCCGACCGGGAGAACCTACAATGAGCAGTTCTTC.